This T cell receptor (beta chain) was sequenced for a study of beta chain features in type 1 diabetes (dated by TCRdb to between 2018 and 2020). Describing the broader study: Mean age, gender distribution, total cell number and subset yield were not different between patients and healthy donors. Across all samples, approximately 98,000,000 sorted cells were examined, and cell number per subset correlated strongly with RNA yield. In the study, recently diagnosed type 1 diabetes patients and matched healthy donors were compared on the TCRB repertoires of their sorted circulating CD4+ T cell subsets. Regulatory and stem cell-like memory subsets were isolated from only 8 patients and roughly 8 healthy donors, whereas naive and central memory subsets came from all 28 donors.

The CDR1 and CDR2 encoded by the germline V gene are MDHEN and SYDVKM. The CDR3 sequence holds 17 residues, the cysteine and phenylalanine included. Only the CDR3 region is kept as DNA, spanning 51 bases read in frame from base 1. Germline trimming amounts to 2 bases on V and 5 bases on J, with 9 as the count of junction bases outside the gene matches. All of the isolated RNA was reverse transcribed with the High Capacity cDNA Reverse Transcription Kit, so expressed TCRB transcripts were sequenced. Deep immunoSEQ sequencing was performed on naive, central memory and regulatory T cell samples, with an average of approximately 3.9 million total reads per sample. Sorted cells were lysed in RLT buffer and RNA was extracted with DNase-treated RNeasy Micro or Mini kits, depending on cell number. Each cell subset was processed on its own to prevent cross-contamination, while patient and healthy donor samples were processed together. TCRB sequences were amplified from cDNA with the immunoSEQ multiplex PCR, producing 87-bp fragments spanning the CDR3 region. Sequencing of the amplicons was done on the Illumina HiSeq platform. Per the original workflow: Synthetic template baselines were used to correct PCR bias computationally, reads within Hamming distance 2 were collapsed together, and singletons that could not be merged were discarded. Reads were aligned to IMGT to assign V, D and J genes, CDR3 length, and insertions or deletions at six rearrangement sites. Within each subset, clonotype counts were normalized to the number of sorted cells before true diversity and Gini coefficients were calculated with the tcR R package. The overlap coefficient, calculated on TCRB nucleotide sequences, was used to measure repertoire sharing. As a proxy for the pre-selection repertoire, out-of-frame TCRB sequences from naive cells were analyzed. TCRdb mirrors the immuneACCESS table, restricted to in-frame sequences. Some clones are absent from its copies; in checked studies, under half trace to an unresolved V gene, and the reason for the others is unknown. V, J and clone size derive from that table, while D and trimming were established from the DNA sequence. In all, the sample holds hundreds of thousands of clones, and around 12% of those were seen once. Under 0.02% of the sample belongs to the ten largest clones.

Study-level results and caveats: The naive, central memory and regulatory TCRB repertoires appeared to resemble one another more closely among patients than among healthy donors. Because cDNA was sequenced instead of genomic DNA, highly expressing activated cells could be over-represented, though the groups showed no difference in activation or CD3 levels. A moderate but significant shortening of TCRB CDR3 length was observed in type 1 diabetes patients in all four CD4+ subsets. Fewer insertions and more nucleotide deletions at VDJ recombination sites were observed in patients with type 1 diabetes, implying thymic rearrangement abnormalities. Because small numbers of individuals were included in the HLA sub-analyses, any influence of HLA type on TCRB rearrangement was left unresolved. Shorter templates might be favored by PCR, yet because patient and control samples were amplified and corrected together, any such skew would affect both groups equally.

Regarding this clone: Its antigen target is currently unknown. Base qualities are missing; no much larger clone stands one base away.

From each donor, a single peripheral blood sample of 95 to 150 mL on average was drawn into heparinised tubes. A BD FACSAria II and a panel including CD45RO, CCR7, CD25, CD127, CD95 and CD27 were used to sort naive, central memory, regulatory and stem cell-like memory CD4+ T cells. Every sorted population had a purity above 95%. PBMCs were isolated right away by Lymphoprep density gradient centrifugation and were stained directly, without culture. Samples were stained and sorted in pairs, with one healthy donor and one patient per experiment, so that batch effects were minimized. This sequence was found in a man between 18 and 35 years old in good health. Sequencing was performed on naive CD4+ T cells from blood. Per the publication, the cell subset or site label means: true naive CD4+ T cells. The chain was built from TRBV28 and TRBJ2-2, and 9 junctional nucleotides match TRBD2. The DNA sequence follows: TGTGCCAGCAGTTTAGCCTATAGCGGGAGAGGGACCGGGGAGCTGTTTTTT. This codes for CASSLAYSGRGTGELFF.